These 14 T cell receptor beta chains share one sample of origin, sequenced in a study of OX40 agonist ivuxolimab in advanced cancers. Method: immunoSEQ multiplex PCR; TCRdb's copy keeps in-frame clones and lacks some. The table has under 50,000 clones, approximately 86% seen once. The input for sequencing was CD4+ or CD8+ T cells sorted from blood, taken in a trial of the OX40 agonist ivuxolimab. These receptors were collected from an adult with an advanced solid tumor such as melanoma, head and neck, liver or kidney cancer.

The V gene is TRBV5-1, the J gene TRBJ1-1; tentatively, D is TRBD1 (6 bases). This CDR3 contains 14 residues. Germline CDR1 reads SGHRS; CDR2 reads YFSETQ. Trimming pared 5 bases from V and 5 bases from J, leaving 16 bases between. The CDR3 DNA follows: TGCGCCAGCAGTCGATCCGGGACACCTACTGAAGCTTTCTTT. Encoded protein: CASSRSGTPTEAFF.

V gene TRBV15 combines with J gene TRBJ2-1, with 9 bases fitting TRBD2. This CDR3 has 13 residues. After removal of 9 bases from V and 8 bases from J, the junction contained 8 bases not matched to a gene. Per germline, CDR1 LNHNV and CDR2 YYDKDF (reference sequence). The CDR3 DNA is TGTGCCACTACCTTGGGACTAGCAGATGAGCAGTTCTTC. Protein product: CATTLGLADEQFF. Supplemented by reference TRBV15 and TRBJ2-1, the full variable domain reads DAMVIQNPRYQVTQFGKPVTLSCSQTLNHNVMYWYQQKSSQAPKLLFHYYDKDFNNEADTPDNFQSRRPNTSFCFLDIRSPGLGDTAMYLCATTLGLADEQFFGPGTRLTVL.

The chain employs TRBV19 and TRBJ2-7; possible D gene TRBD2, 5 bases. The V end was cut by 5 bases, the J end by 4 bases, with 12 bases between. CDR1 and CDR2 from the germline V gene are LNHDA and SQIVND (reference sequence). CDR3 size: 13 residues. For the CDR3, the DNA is TGTGCCAGTAGTCTGAGGGCCCCTTACGAGCAGTACTTC. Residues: CASSLRAPYEQYF.

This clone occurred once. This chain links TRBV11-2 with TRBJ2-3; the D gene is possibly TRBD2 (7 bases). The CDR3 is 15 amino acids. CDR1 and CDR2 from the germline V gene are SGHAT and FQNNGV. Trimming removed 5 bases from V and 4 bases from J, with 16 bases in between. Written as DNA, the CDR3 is TGTGCCAGCAGCCCCGTGGTGGGGGGGCCAGATACGCAGTATTTT. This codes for CASSPVVGGPDTQYF. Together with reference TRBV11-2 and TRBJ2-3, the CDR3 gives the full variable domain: EAGVAQSPRYKIIEKRQSVAFWCNPISGHATLYWYQQILGQGPKLLIQFQNNGVVDDSQLPKDRFSAERLKGVDSTLKIQPAKLEDSAVYLCASSPVVGGPDTQYFGPGTRLTVL.

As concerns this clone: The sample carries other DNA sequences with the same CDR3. CDR3 nucleotides: TGTGCCAGCAGTTTGGGACAGAACACTGAAGCTTTCTTT. Its translation: CASSLGQNTEAFF. The chain links TRBV27 to TRBJ1-1; D perhaps matches TRBD1 (6 bases). This CDR3 is 13 amino acids long. Germline-derived CDR1 and CDR2 are MNHEY and SMNVEV (reference sequence). V was clipped by 3 bases and J by 1 base, with 6 bases between them.

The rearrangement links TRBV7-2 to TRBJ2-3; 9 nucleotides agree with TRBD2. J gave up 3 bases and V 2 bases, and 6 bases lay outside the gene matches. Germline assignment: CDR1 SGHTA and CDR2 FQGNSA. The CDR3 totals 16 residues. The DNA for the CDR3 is TGTGCCAGCAGCTTAAACGGCGGGGGGGGAACAGATACGCAGTATTTT. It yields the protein CASSLNGGGGTDTQYF.

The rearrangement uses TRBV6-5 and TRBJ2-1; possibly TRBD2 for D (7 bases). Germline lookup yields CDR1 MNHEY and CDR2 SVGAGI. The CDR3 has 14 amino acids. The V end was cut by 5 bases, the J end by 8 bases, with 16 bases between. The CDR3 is CASSVRLGGDEQFF. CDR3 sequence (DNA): TGTGCCAGCAGTGTTCGACTAGGGGGGGATGAGCAGTTCTTC.

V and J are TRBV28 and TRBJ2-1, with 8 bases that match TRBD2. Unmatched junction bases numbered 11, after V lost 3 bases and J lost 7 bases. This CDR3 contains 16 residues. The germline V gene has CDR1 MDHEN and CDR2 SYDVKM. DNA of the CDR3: TGTGCCAGCAGTTTCTCTGGGCGCGGGGGGAGAAATGAGCAGTTCTTC. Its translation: CASSFSGRGGRNEQFF.

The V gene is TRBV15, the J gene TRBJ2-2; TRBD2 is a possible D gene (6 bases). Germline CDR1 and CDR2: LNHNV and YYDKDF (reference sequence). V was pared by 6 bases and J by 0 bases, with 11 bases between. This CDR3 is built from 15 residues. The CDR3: CATRFGGTNTGELFF. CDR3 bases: TGTGCCACCAGGTTCGGGGGTACGAACACCGGGGAGCTGTTTTTT.

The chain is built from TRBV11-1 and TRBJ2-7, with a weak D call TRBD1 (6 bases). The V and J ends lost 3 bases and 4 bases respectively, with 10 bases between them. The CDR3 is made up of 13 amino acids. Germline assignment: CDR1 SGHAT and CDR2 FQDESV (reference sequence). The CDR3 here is CASSLEDSYEQYF. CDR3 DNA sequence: TGTGCCAGCAGCTTGGAGGACAGTTACGAGCAGTACTTC.

DNA for the CDR3: TGTGCCAGCAGCTTAAATCCCTATGGCTACACCTTC. It specifies CASSLNPYGYTF. V and J are TRBV11-2 and TRBJ1-2; no clear D gene. Germline lookup yields CDR1 SGHAT and CDR2 FQNNGV. Trimming left V 2 bases short and J 4 bases short, with 5 bases between. CDR3 length: 12 amino acids.

The CDR3 nucleotides are TGTGCCAGCAGACCAGGACAGCGGGTGAACACTGAAGCTTTCTTT. Amino acids: CASRPGQRVNTEAFF. The J gene is TRBJ1-1, the V gene TRBV6-5; the D gene is possibly TRBD1 (6 bases). Trimming cost V 6 bases and J 0 bases, with 14 bases left between them. The CDR3 is 15 residues long. Looked up from germline, CDR1 is MNHEY and CDR2 is SVGAGI.

The CDR3 nucleotides are TGTGCCAGCAGCTTATACCGGGGCGCCATAACCGGGGAGCTGTTTTTT. Encoded protein: CASSLYRGAITGELFF. This rearrangement joins TRBV11-3 to TRBJ2-2; D tentatively reads TRBD1 or TRBD2 (5 bases each). Trimming shortened V by 2 bases and J by 5 bases, and 15 bases separated the two germline ends. The CDR3 spans 16 residues. Germline CDR1 and CDR2: SGHNT and YENEEA.

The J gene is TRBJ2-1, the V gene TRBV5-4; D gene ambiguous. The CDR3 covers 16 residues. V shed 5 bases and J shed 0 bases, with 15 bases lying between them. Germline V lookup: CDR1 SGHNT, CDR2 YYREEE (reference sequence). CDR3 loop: CASSLRKVSSYNEQFF. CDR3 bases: TGTGCCAGCAGTTTGAGGAAGGTTAGCTCCTACAATGAGCAGTTCTTC.